The 13 T cell receptor beta chains in this list originate from one sample, sequenced in a study of T cells in Graves' hyperthyroidism and ophthalmopathy (dated by TCRdb to about 2019). The protocol used for the library was multiplex PCR. Instrument used: Illumina HiSeq 2000. TCR beta CDR3 regions were amplified from RNA transcripts. For the first round of RT-PCR on the TCR CDR3, the HTBI primer set was used together with the Qiagen OneStep RT-PCR kit. TCRdb passed the public sequencing reads through fastp at Q25 and MiXCR, retaining productive beta sequences. Under each unique CDR3 protein, matching rows form one entry showing the most common genes and DNA. Counted in this sample were 450,000 to 650,000 distinct CDR3 sequences; 11% to 15% of them appeared once. The ten top clones hold less than 9% of the sample. Sequencing input: blood. The origin of the receptors is a woman aged 18-29 years with Graves' ophthalmopathy.

This clonotype was detected ten times or more. The chain has TRBV4-1 and TRBJ1-5; D might be TRBD1 (6 bases). This CDR3 is 16 amino acids long. V was shortened by 1 base and J by 10 bases, with 20 bases between the two germline ends. Looked up from germline, CDR1 is MGHRA and CDR2 is YSYEKL. The chain's CDR3 is CASSQVPRGPRRPQHF. DNA of the CDR3: TGCGCCAGCAGCCAAGTTCCCAGGGGTCCCCGTCGACCCCAGCATTTT.

This clonotype was picked up many times. V is TRBV12-3 or TRBV12-4 and J is TRBJ1-5, with D possibly matching TRBD1 (6 bases). The CDR3 is made up of 14 amino acids. Trimming removed 1 base from V and 7 bases from J, with 11 bases in between. CDR3: CASSLEQGGQPQHF. In DNA, the CDR3 is TGTGCCAGCAGTTTAGAACAGGGTGGGCAGCCCCAGCATTTT.

This clonotype occurred many times. V usage is TRBV5-1 and J usage is TRBJ2-1; D gene ambiguous. Looked up from germline, CDR1 is SGHRS and CDR2 is YFSETQ. V lost 0 bases, J lost 6 bases, and 10 bases lay in between. The CDR3 has 14 residues. The CDR3 region is CASSLDDRINEQFF. CDR3 sequence (DNA): TGCGCCAGCAGCTTGGATGATAGGATCAATGAGCAGTTCTTC.

For this clonotype: A much bigger clone sits one base away, suggesting this may be a read error. The chain recombines TRBV9 with TRBJ2-2; 9 nucleotides agree with TRBD2. Germline loops: CDR1 SGDLS, CDR2 YYNGEE. V shed 7 bases and J 3 bases; nucleotides not matched to a gene: 4. The CDR3 covers 14 residues. CDR3 sequence reads: CASGVAGDTGELFF. The CDR3, as DNA: TGTGCCAGCGGGGTAGCGGGGGACACCGGGGAGCTGTTTTTT.

This clonotype was picked up many times. The chain uses TRBV7-8 and TRBJ1-5; no reliable D call. This CDR3 region has 17 residues. V lost 6 bases to trimming and J lost 2 bases, with 20 bases between them. Germline CDR1 and CDR2: SGHVS and FQNEAQ. CDR3 in DNA: TGTGCCAGCAGTGATCGGGTTGCTAACCCGCGCAATCAGCCCCAGCATTTT. This gives the protein CASSDRVANPRNQPQHF.

This clonotype showed up many times. J is TRBJ2-3 and V is TRBV20-1, with TRBD2 identical over 13 bases. With V trimmed by 1 base and J by 7 bases, 2 bases remained unmatched. The CDR3 has 14 residues. Germline V gene sequence: CDR1 DFQATT, CDR2 SNEGSKA (reference sequence). In DNA, the CDR3 is TGCAGTGCTAGAGTCGGGACTAGCGGGAATACGCAGTATTTT. It is translated as CSARVGTSGNTQYF.

This clonotype appeared many times. The rearrangement joins TRBV7-8 to TRBJ2-3; the D is unclear. The CDR3 extends over 13 amino acids. Trimming removed 5 bases from V and 4 bases from J, with 10 bases in between. Germline-derived CDR1 and CDR2 are SGHVS and FQNEAQ. CDR3 sequence: CASSPRDADTQYF. DNA for the CDR3: TGTGCCAGCAGCCCTCGTGACGCAGATACGCAGTATTTT.

For this clonotype: A much larger clone differs from this one at a single base, so this may be a read error. This chain joins TRBV5-5 and TRBJ2-1, with a tentative D call TRBD2 (5 bases). Germline values: CDR1 SGHKS, CDR2 YYEKEE (reference sequence). This CDR3 comprises 15 residues. For the CDR3, the DNA is TGCGCCAGCAGCTTGGGCATACTCCTAGCCTATGAGCAGTTCTTC. Translating gives CASSLGILLAYEQFF.

This clonotype was observed many times. The chain links TRBV28 to TRBJ1-4; no reliable D call. Per the germline V gene, CDR1 is MDHEN and CDR2 is SYDVKM. V lost 5 bases, J lost 4 bases, and 8 bases lay in between. CDR3 length: 13 residues. The CDR3 region is CASSEINNEKLFF. In DNA, the CDR3 is TGTGCCAGCAGTGAGATCAATAATGAAAAACTGTTTTTT.

The rearrangement joins TRBV19 to TRBJ2-2; 7 nucleotides match TRBD2. Trimming took 5 bases from V and 3 from J; bases not matched to a gene: 3. This CDR3 has 14 amino acids. Germline CDR1 LNHDA, CDR2 SQIVND (reference sequence). The CDR3 here is CASSPSGHTGELFF. The CDR3 region has the DNA TGTGCCAGTAGTCCTAGCGGTCACACCGGGGAGCTGTTTTTT.

This clonotype came up many times. The chain employs TRBV9 and TRBJ1-2, with a possible D match to TRBD1 (5 bases). V was shortened by 0 bases and J by 3 bases, with 9 bases between the two germline ends. Per germline, CDR1 SGDLS and CDR2 YYNGEE. The CDR3 spans 14 residues. The CDR3: CASSVGDADYGYTF. For the CDR3, the DNA is TGTGCCAGCAGCGTAGGGGACGCGGACTATGGCTACACCTTC.

Ten or more counts support this clonotype. The rearrangement uses TRBV2 and TRBJ2-7; TRBD2 matches at 12 bases. CDR1 SNHLY and CDR2 FYNNEI come from the germline V gene. The length of the CDR3 is 16 residues. J gave up 5 bases and V 8 bases, and 13 bases lay outside the gene matches. The CDR3 loop reads CASPESGLAGGDEQYF. CDR3 DNA: TGTGCCAGCCCCGAATCGGGGCTAGCGGGAGGGGACGAGCAGTACTTC.

This clonotype was seen ten or more times. V gene TRBV29-1 combines with J gene TRBJ1-2, with TRBD1 as a possible D gene (6 bases). Germline assignment: CDR1 SQVTM and CDR2 ANQGSEA. V lost 1 base to trimming and J lost 4 bases, with 10 bases between them. There are 13 residues in the CDR3. CDR3 sequence: CSVEVGGGYGYTF. DNA for the CDR3: TGCAGCGTTGAAGTGGGAGGGGGCTATGGCTACACCTTC.